Presented here are 17 T cell receptor beta chains from one specimen sequenced in a study of T-cell memory formation after mild COVID-19 (dated by TCRdb to about 2021). The protocol used for the library was 5' RACE. Sequencing relied on an Illumina NovaSeq 6000. The raw public reads went through TCRdb reprocessing: fastp at Q25, MiXCR clone calling, in-frame beta chains kept. Each entry is one CDR3 protein sequence, shown with its most common DNA and genes. The sample table lists just over 350,000 distinct CDR3 sequences, under 15% of them with a count of one. The leading ten clones occupy roughly a fifth of the sample. Material: PBMCs or a T cell subset sorted from them (not recorded which). The receptors come from a young man who had mild COVID-19 (a few samples of this study predate the infection). The sample titles of this study are shuffled in the database, so cell type and time point are left out; the donor was told from shared clones.

Here the CDR3 reads CASSQVVAGGPTDTQYF. The CDR3 DNA sequence: TGTGCCAGCAGCCAGGTGGTAGCGGGGGGACCCACAGATACGCAGTATTTT. The gene calls are TRBV6-5 and TRBJ2-3; 10 bases align to TRBD2. The CDR3 extends over 17 amino acids. CDR1 is MNHEY and CDR2 is SVGAGI in the germline V gene. V trimming: 6 bases; J trimming: 2 bases; junction bases outside the gene matches: 11.

The gene calls are TRBV7-8 and TRBJ1-2, with TRBD1 matching over 7 bases. This CDR3 spans 14 amino acids. Germline lookup yields CDR1 SGHVS and CDR2 FQNEAQ. V was clipped by 3 bases and J by 7 bases; unmatched bases: 8. The CDR3 bases are TGTGCCAGCAGCTTCGGACAGGCTGAGGGTGGCTACACCTTC. Translation gives CASSFGQAEGGYTF. Supplemented by reference TRBV7-8 and TRBJ1-2, the full variable domain reads GAGVSQSPRYKVAKRGQDVALRCDPISGHVSLFWYQQALGQGPEFLTYFQNEAQLDKSGLPSDRFFAERPEGSVSTLKIQRTQQEDSAVYLCASSFGQAEGGYTFGSGTRLTVV.

This clonotype turned up a few times. The chain carries TRBV19 and TRBJ1-1, with 8 bases fitting TRBD1. V trimming: 3 bases; J trimming: 5 bases; junction bases outside the gene matches: 14. The CDR3 covers 17 residues. Germline V CDR1 and CDR2: LNHDA, SQIVND (reference sequence). The CDR3 protein is CASSISAPGGKGTEAFF. CDR3 sequence (DNA): TGTGCCAGTAGTATTTCGGCTCCAGGGGGCAAGGGGACTGAAGCTTTCTTT. The full variable domain, rest sourced from reference TRBV19 and TRBJ1-1, is DGGITQSPKYLFRKEGQNVTLSCEQNLNHDAMYWYRQDPGQGLRLIYYSQIVNDFQKGDIAEGYSVSREKKESFPLTVTSAQKNPTAFYLCASSISAPGGKGTEAFFGQGTRLTVV.

This clonotype was counted only a few times. The CDR3 region is CASSFARNIQYF. In DNA, the CDR3 is TGTGCCAGCAGTTTTGCGAGGAACATTCAGTACTTC. The genes are TRBV12-3 or TRBV12-4 and TRBJ2-4; D is ambiguous. The V end was cut by 3 bases, the J end by 7 bases, with 7 bases between. CDR3 length: 12 amino acids.

V is TRBV7-2 and J is TRBJ2-1; D not certain. V lost 2 bases to trimming and J lost 3 bases, with 5 bases between them. The V gene's germline CDR1 is SGHTA and CDR2 FQGNSA. The CDR3 is 13 residues long. The chain's CDR3 is CASSLRIYNEQFF. In nucleotides, the CDR3 is TGTGCCAGCAGCTTAAGGATCTACAATGAGCAGTTCTTC.

This clonotype was counted between two and nine times. In DNA, the CDR3 is TGTGCCAGCAGCTTTGGCCCCCAGGGGAACACTGAAGCTTTCTTT. This encodes CASSFGPQGNTEAFF. The rearrangement links TRBV11-2 to TRBJ1-1; perhaps TRBD1 as D (5 bases). V lost 3 bases, J lost 1 base, and 12 bases lay in between. This CDR3 has 15 amino acids. The germline V gene has CDR1 SGHAT and CDR2 FQNNGV.

This rearrangement joins TRBV6-2 or TRBV6-3 to TRBJ2-1; possibly TRBD2 for D (6 bases). V was cut by 6 bases and J by 6 bases, with 30 bases left in between. The CDR3 totals 19 residues. Per the germline V gene, CDR1 is MNHEY and CDR2 is SVGEGT. CDR3 sequence reads: CASSPRPNPPLGGRNEQFF. CDR3 bases: TGTGCCAGCAGCCCCCGGCCAAATCCCCCCCTAGGAGGGCGCAATGAGCAGTTCTTC.

Only a few counts were recorded for this clonotype. This CDR3 is CASRRDRGITKSSPKKSSYEQYV. DNA for the CDR3: TGTGCCAGCAGGCGCGACAGGGGAATTACGAAGTCTTCACCGAAGAAAAGCTCCTACGAGCAGTACGTC. The chain uses TRBV6-5 and TRBJ2-7; 8 nucleotides line up with TRBD1. CDR1 MNHEY and CDR2 SVGAGI come from the germline V gene. The CDR3 is made up of 23 amino acids. Trimming took 6 bases from V and 0 from J; bases not matched to a gene: 31.

The rearrangement links TRBV3-1 to TRBJ1-4; 7 bases fit TRBD1. The CDR3 covers 15 residues. The V gene's germline CDR1 is LGHDT and CDR2 YNNKEL (reference sequence). Unmatched junction bases numbered 8, after V lost 3 bases and J lost 7 bases. CDR3 protein: CASSQPSYRGEKLFF. CDR3 DNA sequence: TGTGCCAGCAGCCAGCCCTCCTACAGGGGTGAAAAACTGTTTTTT.

J is TRBJ2-3 and V is TRBV5-1; D not resolved. This CDR3 contains 14 residues. The germline V gene has CDR1 SGHRS and CDR2 YFSETQ. Trimming cost V 3 bases and J 0 bases, with 8 bases left between them. CDR3: CASSWSASTDTQYF. CDR3 nucleotide sequence: TGCGCCAGCAGCTGGTCGGCTAGCACAGATACGCAGTATTTT.

This chain connects TRBV20-1 to TRBJ2-3; TRBD1 aligns across 7 bases. The CDR3 totals 16 residues. With 0 bases clipped from V and 0 bases from J, the junction kept 6 bases outside the gene matches. Per the germline V gene, CDR1 is DFQATT and CDR2 is SNEGSKA (reference sequence). This CDR3 reads CSARDLRGPSTDTQYF. CDR3 in DNA: TGCAGTGCTAGAGATCTTAGGGGGCCCAGCACAGATACGCAGTATTTT.

This clonotype was seen a handful of times. CDR3 in amino acids: CATRGGEGSNQPQHF. The CDR3 DNA reads TGTGCCACCCGGGGGGGGGAGGGCAGCAATCAGCCCCAGCATTTT. The rearrangement uses TRBV6-5 and TRBJ1-5, with D possibly matching TRBD1 (5 bases). Germline V lookup: CDR1 MNHEY, CDR2 SVGAGI. The CDR3 consists of 15 residues. The V end was cut by 10 bases, the J end by 1 base, with 17 bases between.

The J gene is TRBJ2-7, the V gene TRBV6-2 or TRBV6-3; D perhaps matches TRBD1 (6 bases). CDR3 length: 12 amino acids. V dropped 10 bases and J dropped 0 bases, with 10 bases sitting between them. The germline V gene has CDR1 MNHEY and CDR2 SVGEGT. CDR3 protein: CATRQDSYEQYF. As DNA, the CDR3 is TGTGCCACCAGACAGGACTCCTACGAGCAGTACTTC.

This rearrangement joins TRBV12-5 to TRBJ1-1, with a tentative D call TRBD1 (5 bases). This CDR3 has 15 amino acids. Germline CDR1 LGHNT, CDR2 FRNRAP. Trimming removed 3 bases from V and 1 base from J, with 12 bases in between. The CDR3 loop reads CASGFSRGRNTEAFF. CDR3 nucleotide sequence: TGTGCTAGTGGTTTTTCTCGGGGGAGGAACACTGAAGCTTTCTTT.

The rearrangement links TRBV7-2 to TRBJ2-3; TRBD2 agrees at 8 bases. The germline gives CDR1 SGHTA, CDR2 FQGNSA. Trimming at V came to 0 bases and at J to 4 bases, leaving 6 bases not matched to a gene. The CDR3 has 16 residues. The CDR3 sequence: CASSLALRGGADTQYF. In nucleotides, the CDR3 is TGTGCCAGCAGCTTAGCGCTCCGGGGGGGTGCAGATACGCAGTATTTT.

In its sample, this clonotype was seen a few times. V usage is TRBV7-8 and J usage is TRBJ1-4; D perhaps matches TRBD1 (6 bases). This CDR3 has 14 amino acids. Germline CDR1 and CDR2: SGHVS and FQNEAQ. V lost 7 bases to trimming and J lost 5 bases, with 14 bases between them. The CDR3 region is CASTQGTGNEKLFF. As DNA, the CDR3 is TGTGCCAGCACTCAGGGGACGGGCAATGAAAAACTGTTTTTT.

This clonotype was seen only a few times. The V gene is TRBV7-2, the J gene TRBJ2-3; 9 bases are a match to TRBD2. The CDR3 is 16 residues long. The germline CDR1 and CDR2 sequences are SGHTA and FQGNSA. J gave up 5 bases and V 2 bases, and 8 bases lay outside the gene matches. DNA for the CDR3: TGTGCCAGCAGCTTAAGCTCGGCGGGGGGGGAAGATACGCAGTATTTT. This encodes CASSLSSAGGEDTQYF.